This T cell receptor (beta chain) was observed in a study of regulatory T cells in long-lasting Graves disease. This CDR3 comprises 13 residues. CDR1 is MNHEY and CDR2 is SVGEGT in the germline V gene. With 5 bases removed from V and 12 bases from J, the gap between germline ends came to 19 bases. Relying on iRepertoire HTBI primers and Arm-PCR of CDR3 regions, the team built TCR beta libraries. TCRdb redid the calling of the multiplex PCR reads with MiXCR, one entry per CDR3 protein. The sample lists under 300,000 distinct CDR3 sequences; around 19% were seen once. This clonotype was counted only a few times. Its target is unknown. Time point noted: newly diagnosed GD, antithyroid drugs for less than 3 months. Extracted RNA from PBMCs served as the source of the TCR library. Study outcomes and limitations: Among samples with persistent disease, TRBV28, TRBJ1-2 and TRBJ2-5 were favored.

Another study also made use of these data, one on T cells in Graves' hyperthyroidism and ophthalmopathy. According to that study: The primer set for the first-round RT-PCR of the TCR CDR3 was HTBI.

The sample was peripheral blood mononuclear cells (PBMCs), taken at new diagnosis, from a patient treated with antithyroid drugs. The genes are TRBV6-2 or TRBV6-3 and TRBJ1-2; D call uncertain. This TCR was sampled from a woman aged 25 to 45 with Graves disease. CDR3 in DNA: TGTGCCAGCAGTCTGGCCGGCGGGGAAGAAAACACCTTC. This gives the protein CASSLAGGEENTF.